Below are 6 T cell receptor beta chains sequenced from a single sample in a study of blood T cell repertoires in COVID-19. Assay: immunoSEQ multiplex PCR; the TCRdb copy retains only in-frame clones and omits some. The sample has roughly 260,000 clones; about 87% are singletons. The sequencing sample was made of peripheral blood. Receptors originate from a man aged 60-69 years who had recovered from COVID-19.

The rearrangement uses TRBV2 and TRBJ1-1, with D possibly being TRBD1 (6 bases). CDR3 length: 15 amino acids. The V gene lost 4 bases and the J gene lost 1 base, with 13 bases spanning the gap. Germline CDR1 SNHLY, CDR2 FYNNEI. The CDR3 DNA follows: TGTGCCAGCAGTGCCCCTCCGACAGGGAACACTGAAGCTTTCTTT. This gives the protein CASSAPPTGNTEAFF.

V usage is TRBV5-6 and J usage is TRBJ1-4, with a possible D match to TRBD1 (6 bases). The CDR3 spans 15 residues. Germline V gene lookup returns CDR1 SGHDT and CDR2 YYEEEE. Trimming left V 3 bases short and J 10 bases short, with 19 bases between. The CDR3 bases are TGTGCCAGCAGCTCCACTAACCGGGACATGGGAAAACTGTTTTTT. Translating it yields CASSSTNRDMGKLFF. The full variable domain, its missing parts supplied by reference TRBV5-6 and TRBJ1-4, is DAGVTQSPTHLIKTRGQQVTLRCSPKSGHDTVSWYQQALGQGPQFIFQYYEEEERQRGNFPDRFSGHQFPNYSSELNVNALLLGDSALYLCASSSTNRDMGKLFFGSGTQLSVL.

The chain employs TRBV10-3 and TRBJ2-7, with D possibly being TRBD1 (6 bases). Trimming removed 3 bases from V and 2 bases from J, with 17 bases in between. The CDR3 has 16 amino acids. From germline, CDR1 is ENHRY and CDR2 SYGVKD. CDR3: CAISEYSNRATYEQYF. The CDR3 coding sequence is TGTGCCATCAGTGAATATTCCAACAGGGCAACCTACGAGCAGTACTTC.

V and J are TRBV5-6 and TRBJ1-3; TRBD1 agrees at 8 bases. This CDR3 is 17 amino acids long. Germline-derived CDR1 and CDR2 are SGHDT and YYEEEE. V lost 1 base to trimming and J lost 0 bases; unmatched junction nucleotides: 6. CDR3 sequence (DNA): TGTGCCAGCAGCTTGATCCAGGGGGCGAGCTCTGGAAACACCATATATTTT. This codes for CASSLIQGASSGNTIYF.

The genes are TRBV7-8 and TRBJ1-4, with a tentative D call TRBD1 (5 bases). The V gene lost 4 bases and the J gene lost 5 bases, with 14 bases spanning the gap. CDR3 size: 15 residues. The germline CDR1 and CDR2 sequences are SGHVS and FQNEAQ. The CDR3 sequence is CASSSARVINEKLFF. For the CDR3, the DNA is TGTGCCAGCAGCTCGGCCAGGGTGATCAATGAAAAACTGTTTTTT.

The chain couples TRBV11-1 to TRBJ2-2; D gene ambiguous. CDR1 and CDR2 from the germline V gene are SGHAT and FQDESV (reference sequence). V shed 4 bases and J shed 7 bases, with 4 bases lying between them. The CDR3 sequence is 11 residues long. The CDR3 region has the DNA TGTGCCAGCAGCTACTACGGGGAGCTGTTTTTT. Its protein product is CASSYYGELFF.